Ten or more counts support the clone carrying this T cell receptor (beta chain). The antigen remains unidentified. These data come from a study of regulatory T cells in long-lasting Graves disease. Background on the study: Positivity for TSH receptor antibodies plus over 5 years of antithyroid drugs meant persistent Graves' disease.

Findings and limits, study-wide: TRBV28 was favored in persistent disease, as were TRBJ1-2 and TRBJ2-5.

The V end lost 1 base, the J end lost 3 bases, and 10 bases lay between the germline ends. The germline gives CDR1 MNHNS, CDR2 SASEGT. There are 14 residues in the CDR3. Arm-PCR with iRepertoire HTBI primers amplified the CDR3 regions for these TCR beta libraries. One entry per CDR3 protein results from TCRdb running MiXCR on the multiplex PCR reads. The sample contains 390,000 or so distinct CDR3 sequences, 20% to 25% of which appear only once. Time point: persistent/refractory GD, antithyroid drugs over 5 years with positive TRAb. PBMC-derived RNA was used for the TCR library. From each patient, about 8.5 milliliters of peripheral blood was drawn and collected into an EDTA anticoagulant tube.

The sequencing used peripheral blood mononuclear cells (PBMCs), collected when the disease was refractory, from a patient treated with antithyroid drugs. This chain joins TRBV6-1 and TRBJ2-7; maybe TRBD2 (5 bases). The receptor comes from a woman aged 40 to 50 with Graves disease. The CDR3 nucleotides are TGTGCCAGCAGTGAAGGGGCGGGTGTCTACGAGCAGTACTTC. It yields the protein CASSEGAGVYEQYF.